The following is a T cell receptor beta chain sequence with its context. The entry originates in a study of T-cell memory formation after mild COVID-19. Background on the study: The two donors had largely donor-specific TCR clusters.

TCR alpha and TCR beta cDNA libraries with sample barcodes and UMIs came from 5'RACE using constant-segment primers. In TCRdb, the 5' RACE reads were re-called with MiXCR into one record per CDR3 protein. The sample has about 430,000 distinct CDR3 sequences, roughly 26% seen once; the top ten hold roughly 8.7%. The sequence derives from an adult woman who had mild COVID-19 (a few samples of this study predate the infection). Cell type and time point are not known. What was sequenced was PBMCs or a T cell subset sorted from them (not recorded which).

This CDR3 is CASSFKQGSGNTIYF. CDR3 nucleotides: TGTGCCAGCAGTTTCAAACAGGGCTCTGGAAACACCATATATTTT. V gene TRBV12-3 or TRBV12-4 combines with J gene TRBJ1-3; possibly TRBD1 for D (6 bases). There are 15 residues in the CDR3. V lost 3 bases to trimming and J lost 0 bases, with 9 bases between them.